This passage covers 24 T cell receptor beta chains from one sample sequenced in a study of T cells in Graves' hyperthyroidism and ophthalmopathy. The investigators amplified TCR beta CDR3 regions from RNA transcripts. With the HTBI primer set, the TCR CDR3 went through a first round of RT-PCR. TCRdb fed the multiplex PCR reads into MiXCR, producing one record per CDR3 protein. The repertoire has around 700,000 distinct CDR3 sequences, around a sixth of them found once; the top ten carry over 15%. The sequenced material came from blood. All receptors come from a woman between 50 and 59 years old with Graves' hyperthyroidism that later progressed to Graves' ophthalmopathy.

This clonotype has at least ten counts. The CDR3, as DNA: TGTGCCAGCAGCTTCGGACCCTACGAGCAGTACTTC. This codes for CASSFGPYEQYF. The chain uses TRBV7-9 and TRBJ2-7; D remains ambiguous. Trimming shortened V by 3 bases and J by 2 bases, and 5 bases separated the two germline ends. The CDR3 contains 12 residues. Germline CDR1 reads SEHNR; CDR2 reads FQNEAQ (reference sequence). The whole variable domain, filled in from reference TRBV7-9 and TRBJ2-7, reads DTGVSQNPRHKITKRGQNVTFRCDPISEHNRLYWYRQTLGQGPEFLTYFQNEAQLEKSRLLSDRFSAERPKGSFSTLEIQRTEQGDSAMYLCASSFGPYEQYFGPGTRLTVT.

This sequence joins TRBV4-1 and TRBJ2-1; a possible D gene is TRBD2 (5 bases). V was clipped by 4 bases and J by 5 bases, with 21 bases between them. The V gene's germline CDR1 is MGHRA and CDR2 YSYEKL. The CDR3 totals 17 residues. The CDR3, as DNA: TGCGCCAGCAGCCGCCACTGGGCATTAGGAGGCCACAATGAGCAGTTCTTC. Protein sequence: CASSRHWALGGHNEQFF.

This clonotype was seen ten or more times. The V call is TRBV20-1, the J call TRBJ2-2; the match to TRBD2 covers 14 bases. CDR3 length: 16 residues. The V segment lost 4 bases and the J segment 6 bases; nucleotides outside the gene matches: 7. Per germline, CDR1 DFQATT and CDR2 SNEGSKA (reference sequence). The CDR3 is CSATRRGLAGAGELFF. CDR3 DNA: TGCAGTGCTACCCGTAGGGGACTAGCGGGGGCCGGGGAGCTGTTTTTT.

This clonotype has ten or more counts. The chain employs TRBV6-1 and TRBJ1-2, with a possible D match to TRBD1 (5 bases). Germline V gives CDR1 MNHNS, CDR2 SASEGT. V dropped 0 bases and J dropped 6 bases, with 14 bases sitting between them. The CDR3 loop spans 15 amino acids. This chain's CDR3 is CASSEAGGPWDGYTF. The CDR3 bases are TGTGCCAGCAGTGAAGCTGGGGGACCTTGGGATGGCTACACCTTC.

This sequence joins TRBV5-8 and TRBJ1-2; D is unclear. Germline V gene sequence: CDR1 SGHTS, CDR2 YDEGEE. CDR3 length: 15 amino acids. V gave up 2 bases and J gave up 5 bases, with 16 bases separating them. The chain's CDR3 is CASSLGADRRYGYTF. In nucleotides, the CDR3 is TGTGCCAGCAGCTTAGGCGCGGACCGTAGGTATGGCTACACCTTC.

This clonotype came up many times. The chain has TRBV6-1 and TRBJ2-5; 12 nucleotides match TRBD2. The trim removed 4 bases at V and 0 bases at J, leaving 3 bases unmatched. Germline-derived CDR1 and CDR2 are MNHNS and SASEGT. The CDR3 consists of 16 residues. In nucleotides, the CDR3 is TGTGCCAGCAGTGGGACTAGCGGGGAGTACCAAGAGACCCAGTACTTC. Protein sequence: CASSGTSGEYQETQYF.

This clonotype came up many times. The chain links TRBV7-2 to TRBJ2-1; D is uncertain. Trimming removed 4 bases at V and 4 bases at J, with 5 bases between. The CDR3 is made up of 12 amino acids. Germline V gene sequence: CDR1 SGHTA, CDR2 FQGNSA. CDR3 loop: CASSSLYNEQFF. The CDR3 DNA is TGTGCCAGCAGCTCTCTATACAATGAGCAGTTCTTC.

On this clonotype itself: A much larger clone differs from this one at a single base, so this may be a read error. The rearrangement joins TRBV30 to TRBJ1-1; 7 positions match TRBD1. The germline V gene has CDR1 GTSNPN and CDR2 SVGIG (reference sequence). V shed 3 bases and J 0 bases; nucleotides not matched to a gene: 4. CDR3 length equals 14 residues. The CDR3 sequence is CAWSGTDLNTEAFF. As DNA, the CDR3 is TGTGCCTGGAGCGGGACAGATCTGAACACTGAAGCTTTCTTT.

This clonotype was seen at least ten times. V and J are TRBV7-9 and TRBJ2-1; no clear D. Germline V gene sequence: CDR1 SEHNR, CDR2 FQNEAQ (reference sequence). The CDR3 contains 18 residues. The germline V and J ends were trimmed by 5 bases and 5 bases, with 25 bases remaining between them. CDR3 sequence (DNA): TGTGCCAGCAGCAACCCCAAAGGGAAGGCAACTGATGACAATGAGCAGTTCTTC. Translation: CASSNPKGKATDDNEQFF.

This chain's CDR3 is CASSRGGGRGGSNEQFF. CDR3 DNA sequence: TGCGCCAGCAGCCGGGGAGGGGGGCGGGGGGGCTCCAATGAGCAGTTCTTC. The rearrangement links TRBV5-1 to TRBJ2-1; 9 bases line up with TRBD2. The CDR3 is made up of 17 amino acids. Germline CDR1 is SGHRS and CDR2 is YFSETQ. Unmatched junction bases numbered 14, after V lost 4 bases and J lost 6 bases.

The V and J genes are TRBV4-1 and TRBJ1-1; 7 positions agree with TRBD1. The V segment lost 1 base and the J segment 1 base; nucleotides outside the gene matches: 3. This CDR3 comprises 15 residues. Germline assignment: CDR1 MGHRA and CDR2 YSYEKL. This CDR3 is CASSQGGQRNTEAFF. The DNA for the CDR3 is TGCGCCAGCAGCCAAGGGGGACAGAGGAACACTGAAGCTTTCTTT.

The chain couples TRBV27 to TRBJ2-1; unclear D gene. The V gene's germline CDR1 is MNHEY and CDR2 SMNVEV (reference sequence). This CDR3 region has 17 residues. V lost 0 bases, J lost 12 bases, and 24 bases lay in between. The CDR3 loop is CASSLSIWTVFLDGQFF. In nucleotides, the CDR3 is TGTGCCAGCAGTTTATCGATTTGGACCGTCTTCCTCGATGGGCAGTTCTTC.

Only a few counts were recorded for this clonotype. The rearrangement links TRBV14 to TRBJ2-2; D unresolved. Germline CDR1 SGHDN, CDR2 FVKESK. This CDR3 has 14 amino acids. V was shortened by 0 bases and J by 3 bases, with 5 bases between the two germline ends. The CDR3 protein is CASSQDRHTGELFF. The CDR3 coding sequence is TGTGCCAGCAGCCAAGATCGACACACCGGGGAGCTGTTTTTT.

The sample holds many counts of this clonotype. Written as DNA, the CDR3 is TGCGCCAGCAGCTTCTATGACGGGCCGAGCACAGATACGCAGTATTTT. Protein: CASSFYDGPSTDTQYF. The chain links TRBV5-1 to TRBJ2-3; D not certain. Trimming shortened V by 2 bases and J by 0 bases, and 13 bases separated the two germline ends. Germline CDR1 SGHRS, CDR2 YFSETQ. This CDR3 is 16 amino acids long.

The V and J genes are TRBV7-2 and TRBJ2-7; no reliable D call. V lost 3 bases to trimming and J lost 2 bases, with 11 bases between them. The CDR3 contains 14 residues. Germline assignment: CDR1 SGHTA and CDR2 FQGNSA. CDR3 region: CASSLLSEAYEQYF. The CDR3 DNA reads TGTGCCAGCAGCTTGTTAAGTGAAGCCTACGAGCAGTACTTC.

J is TRBJ1-4 and V is TRBV2; 7 nucleotides line up with TRBD1. CDR3 length equals 14 residues. Trimming removed 4 bases from V and 2 bases from J; junction bases left unmatched: 1. Germline CDR1 SNHLY, CDR2 FYNNEI. CDR3 region: CASSVTGTNEKLFF. The CDR3 nucleotides are TGTGCCAGCAGTGTGACAGGGACTAATGAAAAACTGTTTTTT.

The chain is built from TRBV13 and TRBJ2-7, with D possibly called TRBD1 or TRBD2 (5 bases each). The CDR3 consists of 15 residues. V lost 5 bases and J 5 bases, leaving 19 bases between the germline ends. Germline-derived CDR1 and CDR2 are PRHDT and FYEKMQ (reference sequence). CDR3 in DNA: TGTGCCAGCAGCATACTCCCGTGGGGGTCCAACGAGCAGTACTTC. Translating gives CASSILPWGSNEQYF.

Many counts were recorded for this clonotype. This chain joins TRBV6-2 or TRBV6-3 and TRBJ2-5; TRBD2 matches at 8 bases. The V and J ends lost 6 bases and 5 bases, in that order; junction bases with no gene match: 5. CDR3 length: 13 residues. Germline lookup yields CDR1 MNHEY and CDR2 SVGEGT. The CDR3 region has the DNA TGTGCCAGCAGAATCGGGGGGGCTGAGACCCAGTACTTC. Translated: CASRIGGAETQYF.

The V and J genes are TRBV7-2 and TRBJ2-5; D perhaps matches TRBD2 (7 bases). Germline V gene sequence: CDR1 SGHTA, CDR2 FQGNSA. Trimming shortened V by 1 base and J by 5 bases, and 17 bases separated the two germline ends. The CDR3 consists of 16 residues. CDR3 in amino acids: CASSLGLAGARETQYF. Written as DNA, the CDR3 is TGTGCCAGCAGCTTAGGGCTCGCGGGGGCCCGGGAGACCCAGTACTTC. The whole variable domain, filled in from reference TRBV7-2 and TRBJ2-5, reads GAGVSQSPSNKVTEKGKDVELRCDPISGHTALYWYRQSLGQGLEFLIYFQGNSAPDKSGLPSDRFSAERTGGSVSTLTIQRTQQEDSAVYLCASSLGLAGARETQYFGPGTRLLVL.

This clonotype appeared many times. The J gene is TRBJ2-3, the V gene TRBV5-1; 8 bases line up with TRBD2. CDR1 SGHRS and CDR2 YFSETQ come from the germline V gene. V was clipped by 4 bases and J by 2 bases; unmatched bases: 6. This CDR3 spans 15 amino acids. The CDR3 nucleotides are TGCGCCAGCAGCAGGCGGGGGGCCATCACAGATACGCAGTATTTT. Encoded protein: CASSRRGAITDTQYF. The variable domain in full, with the rest retrieved from reference TRBV5-1 and TRBJ2-3, is KAGVTQTPRYLIKTRGQQVTLSCSPISGHRSVSWYQQTPGQGLQFLFEYFSETQRNKGNFPGRFSGRQFSNSRSEMNVSTLELGDSALYLCASSRRGAITDTQYFGPGTRLTVL.

A note on this clonotype: Just one base apart from a much larger clone, this may be a read error. J is TRBJ1-5 and V is TRBV2, with D unresolved. V lost 3 bases to trimming and J lost 5 bases, with 8 bases between them. From germline, CDR1 is SNHLY and CDR2 FYNNEI. The CDR3 spans 13 residues. The CDR3 DNA is TGTGCCAGCAGTGAGGTCAGAGATCAGCCCCAGCATTTT. Its translation is CASSEVRDQPQHF.

The chain couples TRBV19 to TRBJ2-2; 7 bases align to TRBD1. The CDR3 totals 15 residues. CDR1 and CDR2 from the germline V gene are LNHDA and SQIVND (reference sequence). With 5 bases clipped from V and 1 base from J, the junction kept 4 bases outside the gene matches. DNA for the CDR3: TGTGCCAGTAGTCAAGGGGGCATGAACACCGGGGAGCTGTTTTTT. It yields the protein CASSQGGMNTGELFF.

This clonotype was observed a few times. This chain connects TRBV2 to TRBJ1-4; 7 bases line up with TRBD1. This CDR3 is built from 13 residues. CDR1 is SNHLY, CDR2 FYNNEI, per germline. The J segment lost 4 bases and the V segment lost 7 bases, leaving 3 bases of the junction unmatched. CDR3 in amino acids: CASIGTVNEKLFF. CDR3 bases: TGTGCCAGCATCGGGACAGTTAATGAAAAACTGTTTTTT. Combining the CDR3 with reference TRBV2 and TRBJ1-4 gives the whole variable domain EPEVTQTPSHQVTQMGQEVILRCVPISNHLYFYWYRQILGQKVEFLVSFYNNEISEKSEIFDDQFSVERPDGSNFTLKIRSTKLEDSAMYFCASIGTVNEKLFFGSGTQLSVL.

This clonotype was recorded many times. V is TRBV18 and J is TRBJ2-7; D remains ambiguous. The germline gives CDR1 KGHSH, CDR2 LQKENI. This CDR3 region has 12 residues. Trimming removed 2 bases at V and 7 bases at J, with 9 bases between. CDR3 bases: TGTGCCAGCTCACCAGCAGACCGGGAGCAGTACTTC. This translates into CASSPADREQYF.